This TCR beta chain was sequenced during a study of T-cell reconstitution after alpha-beta-depleted transplantation in children. Preparation of the TCRbeta library involved a method that used unique molecular identifiers. TCRdb re-analysed the PCR reads in MiXCR, keeping a single row per CDR3 protein. The sample yields around 450,000 distinct CDR3 sequences, about a sixth seen once. Broader study findings: The study traced high day-60 TCRbeta diversity in some patients to surviving recipient T cells and thymic progenitors. At one year after transplant, newly produced T cells mostly accounted for T-cell counts and diversity. Alpha-beta T cells about two months after transplant reportedly derived from several hundred expanded graft clones.

This clonotype was counted between two and nine times. Its antigen is not identified. The CDR3 has 13 residues. V dropped 8 bases and J dropped 7; count of bases not matched to a gene: 7. This TCR came from a boy in the first two years of life who had a stem cell transplant for Wiskott-Aldrich syndrome, so the T cells may come from the graft donor. The sequencing used PBMCs, mostly from graft donor cells, collected 360 days after TCRalphabeta/CD19-depleted stem cell transplant. The V call is TRBV12-3 or TRBV12-4, the J call TRBJ2-3; 9 bases are shared with TRBD2. The chain's CDR3 is CASHSAGGYTQYF. In DNA, the CDR3 is TGTGCCAGCCATTCAGCGGGGGGATATACGCAGTATTTT.